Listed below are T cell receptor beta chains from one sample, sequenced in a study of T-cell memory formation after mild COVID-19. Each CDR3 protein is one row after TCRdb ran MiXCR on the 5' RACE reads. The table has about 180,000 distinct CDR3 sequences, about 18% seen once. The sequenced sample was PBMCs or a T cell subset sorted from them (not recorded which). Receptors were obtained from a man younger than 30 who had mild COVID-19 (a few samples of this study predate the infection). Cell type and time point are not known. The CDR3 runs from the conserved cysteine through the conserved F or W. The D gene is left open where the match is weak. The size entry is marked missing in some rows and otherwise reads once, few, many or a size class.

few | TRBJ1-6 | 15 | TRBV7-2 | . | CASRFFYDSHSPLHF | TGTGCCAGCAGGTTTTTCTACGACTCCCATTCACCCCTCCACTTT
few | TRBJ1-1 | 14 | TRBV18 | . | CASSQAHQNTEAFF | TGTGCCAGCTCACAGGCCCATCAGAACACTGAAGCTTTCTTT
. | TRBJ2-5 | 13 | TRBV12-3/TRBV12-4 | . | CASSLSGLETQYF | TGTGCCAGCAGTTTGTCAGGGCTGGAGACCCAGTACTTC
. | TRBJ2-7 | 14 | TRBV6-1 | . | CASSDWGFTYEQYF | TGTGCCAGCAGTGACTGGGGTTTCACCTACGAGCAGTACTTC
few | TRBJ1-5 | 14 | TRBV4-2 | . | CASSPARGDQPQHF | TGTGCCAGCAGCCCAGCCAGGGGCGATCAGCCCCAGCATTTT
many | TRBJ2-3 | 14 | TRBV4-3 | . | CASSLDSNTDTQYF | TGCGCCAGCAGCCTGGACAGCAACACAGATACGCAGTATTTT
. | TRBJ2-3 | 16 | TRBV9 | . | CASSVFERAGTDTQYF | TGTGCCAGCAGCGTTTTCGAGCGGGCAGGCACAGATACGCAGTATTTT
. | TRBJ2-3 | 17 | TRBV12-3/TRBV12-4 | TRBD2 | CASSLLAGGPSTDTQYF | TGTGCCAGCAGTTTACTAGCGGGGGGGCCCAGCACAGATACGCAGTATTTT
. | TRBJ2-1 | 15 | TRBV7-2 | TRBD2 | CASSLPTSGTNEQFF | TGTGCCAGCAGCCTGCCTACTAGCGGGACCAATGAGCAGTTCTTC
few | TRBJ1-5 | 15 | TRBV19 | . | CASRAFPRLNQPQHF | TGTGCCAGTAGGGCATTTCCTCGGCTCAATCAGCCCCAGCATTTT
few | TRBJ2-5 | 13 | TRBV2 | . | CASNKGVRETQYF | TGTGCCAGCAACAAAGGAGTGAGGGAGACCCAGTACTTC
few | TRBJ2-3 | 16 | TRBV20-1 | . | CSARDARGPSTDTQYF | TGCAGTGCTAGAGATGCGAGGGGCCCGAGCACAGATACGCAGTATTTT
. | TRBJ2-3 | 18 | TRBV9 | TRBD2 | CASSVGAGGSGGTDTQYF | TGTGCCAGCAGCGTAGGAGCGGGGGGGTCTGGGGGCACAGATACGCAGTATTTT
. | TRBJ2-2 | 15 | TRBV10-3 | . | CAIREGTARFGELFF | TGTGCCATCAGAGAGGGGACGGCTAGGTTCGGGGAGCTGTTTTTT
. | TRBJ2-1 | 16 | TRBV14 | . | CASSPYSLPAGNEQFF | TGTGCCAGCAGCCCGTACTCCCTCCCGGCGGGGAATGAGCAGTTCTTC
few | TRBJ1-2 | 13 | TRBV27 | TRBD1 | CASRKGAQYGYTF | TGTGCCAGCAGGAAGGGGGCTCAATATGGCTACACCTTC
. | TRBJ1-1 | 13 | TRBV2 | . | CASSGVTGTEAFF | TGTGCCAGCAGTGGCGTAACAGGGACTGAAGCTTTCTTT
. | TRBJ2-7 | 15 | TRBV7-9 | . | CASSLESTATYEQYF | TGTGCCAGCAGCTTAGAGTCGACGGCCACCTACGAGCAGTACTTC
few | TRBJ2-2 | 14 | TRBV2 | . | CASSRDWDAGELFF | TGTGCCAGCAGTCGAGACTGGGATGCCGGGGAGCTGTTTTTT
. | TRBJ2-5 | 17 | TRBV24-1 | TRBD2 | CATSDLGLAGGMETQYF | TGTGCCACCAGTGACCTGGGACTAGCGGGGGGGATGGAGACCCAGTACTTC
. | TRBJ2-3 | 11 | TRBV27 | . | CASRLRDTQYF | TGTGCCAGCAGACTGCGTGATACGCAGTATTTT
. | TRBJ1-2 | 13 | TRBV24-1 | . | CATSETGRRGYTF | TGTGCCACCAGTGAAACAGGGAGGCGTGGCTACACCTTC
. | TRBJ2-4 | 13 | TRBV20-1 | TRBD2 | CSARPTGGNIQYF | TGCAGTGCTAGACCGACGGGAGGGAACATTCAGTACTTC
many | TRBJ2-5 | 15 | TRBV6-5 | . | CASSLAATYQETQYF | TGTGCCAGCAGTTTGGCTGCGACGTACCAAGAGACCCAGTACTTC
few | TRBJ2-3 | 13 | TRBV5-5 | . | CASSEGTSDTQYF | TGTGCCAGCAGCGAGGGAACATCCGATACGCAGTATTTT
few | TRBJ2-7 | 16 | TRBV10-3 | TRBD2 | CAISEGSTSGAYEQYF | TGTGCCATCAGTGAGGGGTCGACTAGCGGGGCCTACGAGCAGTACTTC